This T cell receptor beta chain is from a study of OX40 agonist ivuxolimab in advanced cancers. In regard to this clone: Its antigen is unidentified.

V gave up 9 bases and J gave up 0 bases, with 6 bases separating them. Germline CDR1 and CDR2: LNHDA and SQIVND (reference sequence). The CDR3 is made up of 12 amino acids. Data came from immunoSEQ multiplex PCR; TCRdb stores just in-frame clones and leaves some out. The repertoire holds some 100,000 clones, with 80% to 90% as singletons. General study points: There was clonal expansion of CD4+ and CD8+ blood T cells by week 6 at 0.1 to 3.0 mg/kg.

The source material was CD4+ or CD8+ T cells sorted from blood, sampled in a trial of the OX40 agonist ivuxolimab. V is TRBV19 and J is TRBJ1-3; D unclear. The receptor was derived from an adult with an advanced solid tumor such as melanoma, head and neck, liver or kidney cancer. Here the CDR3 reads CASRNSGNTIYF. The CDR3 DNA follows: TGTGCCAGCAGGAACTCTGGAAACACCATATATTTT.